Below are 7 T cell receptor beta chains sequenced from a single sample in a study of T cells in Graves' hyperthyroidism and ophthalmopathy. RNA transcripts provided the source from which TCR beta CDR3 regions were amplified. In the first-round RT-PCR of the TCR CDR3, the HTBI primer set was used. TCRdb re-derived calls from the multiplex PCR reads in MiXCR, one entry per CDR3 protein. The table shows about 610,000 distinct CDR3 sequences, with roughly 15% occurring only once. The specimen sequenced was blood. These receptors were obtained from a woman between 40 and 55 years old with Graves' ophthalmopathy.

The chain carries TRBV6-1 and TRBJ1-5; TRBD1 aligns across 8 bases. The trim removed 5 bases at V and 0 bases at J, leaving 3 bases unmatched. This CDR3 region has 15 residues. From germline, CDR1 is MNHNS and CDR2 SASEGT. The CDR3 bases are TGTGCCAGCAGTCAGACAGGGGATAGCAATCAGCCCCAGCATTTT. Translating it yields CASSQTGDSNQPQHF.

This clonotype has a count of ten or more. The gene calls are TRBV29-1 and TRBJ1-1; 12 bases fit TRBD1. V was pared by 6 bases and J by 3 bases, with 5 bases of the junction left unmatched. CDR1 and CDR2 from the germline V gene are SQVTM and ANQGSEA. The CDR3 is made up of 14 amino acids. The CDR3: CSVGQGARYTEAFF. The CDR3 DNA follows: TGCAGCGTGGGACAGGGGGCACGCTACACTGAAGCTTTCTTT.

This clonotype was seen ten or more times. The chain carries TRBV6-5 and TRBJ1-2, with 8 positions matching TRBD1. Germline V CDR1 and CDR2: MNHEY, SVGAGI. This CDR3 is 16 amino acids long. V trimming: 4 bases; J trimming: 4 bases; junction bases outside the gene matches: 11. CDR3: CASSFNPTGEAYGYTF. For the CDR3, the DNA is TGTGCCAGCAGTTTTAACCCGACAGGGGAGGCCTATGGCTACACCTTC.

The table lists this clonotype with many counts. The CDR3: CASSSNSGNTIYF. In nucleotides, the CDR3 is TGTGCCAGCAGCTCCAATAGTGGAAACACCATATATTTT. This rearrangement joins TRBV7-9 to TRBJ1-3; no reliable D call. V was pared by 4 bases and J by 3 bases, with 7 bases between. Looked up from germline, CDR1 is SEHNR and CDR2 is FQNEAQ (reference sequence). This CDR3 comprises 13 residues.

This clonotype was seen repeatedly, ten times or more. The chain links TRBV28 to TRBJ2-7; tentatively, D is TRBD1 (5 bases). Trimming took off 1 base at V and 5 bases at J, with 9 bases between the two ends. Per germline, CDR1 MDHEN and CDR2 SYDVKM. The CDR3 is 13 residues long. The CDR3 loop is CASSLYRSHEQYF. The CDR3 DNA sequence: TGTGCCAGCAGTTTATACAGGTCCCACGAGCAGTACTTC.

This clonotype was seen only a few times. The CDR3 loop is CASSSNQMRVGANVLTF. The CDR3 region has the DNA TGCGCCAGCAGCTCCAACCAGATGCGTGTCGGGGCCAACGTCCTGACTTTC. The V and J genes are TRBV5-1 and TRBJ2-6, with D hard to call. Deletions cut 3 bases from V and 4 bases from J, with 17 bases between. Looked up from germline, CDR1 is SGHRS and CDR2 is YFSETQ. The CDR3 runs to 17 residues.

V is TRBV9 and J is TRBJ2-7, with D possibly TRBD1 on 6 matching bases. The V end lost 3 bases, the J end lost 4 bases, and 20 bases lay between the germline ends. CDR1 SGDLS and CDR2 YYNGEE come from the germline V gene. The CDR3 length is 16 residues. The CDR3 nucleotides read TGTGCCAGCAGCGAAACCCCACAGGGTTTCCGATACGAGCAGTACTTC. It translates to CASSETPQGFRYEQYF. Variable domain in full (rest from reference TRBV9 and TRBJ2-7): DSGVTQTPKHLITATGQRVTLRCSPRSGDLSVYWYQQSLDQGLQFLIQYYNGEERAKGNILERFSAQQFPDLHSELNLSSLELGDSALYFCASSETPQGFRYEQYFGPGTRLTVT.